The 21 T cell receptor beta chains in this list originate from one sample, sequenced in a study of cytomegalovirus exposure and HLA in healthy donors. Libraries were prepared by immunoSEQ multiplex PCR; TCRdb keeps only in-frame clonotypes and omits some of them. Here the sample spans about 220,000 clones, about 86% being singletons. Source material: PBMCs. The origin of the receptors is a woman aged 18-30 years in good health and CMV-seronegative.

The CDR3 reads CASSATVDYGYTF. CDR3 coding DNA: TGTGCCAGCAGCGCAACAGTCGACTATGGCTACACCTTC. This chain links TRBV2 with TRBJ1-2; D unclear. The CDR3 spans 13 residues. CDR1 and CDR2 (germline): SNHLY, FYNNEI. V lost 6 bases and J lost 3, with 11 bases in between.

The gene calls are TRBV5-1 and TRBJ2-1; a weak D match, TRBD2 (6 bases). The V gene's germline CDR1 is SGHRS and CDR2 YFSETQ. The CDR3 totals 15 residues. Trimming pared 2 bases from V and 5 bases from J, leaving 14 bases between. DNA for the CDR3: TGCGCCAGCAGCTTTATACGGGAGCGGGACAATGAGCAGTTCTTC. It codes for CASSFIRERDNEQFF. The whole variable domain, filled in from reference TRBV5-1 and TRBJ2-1, reads KAGVTQTPRYLIKTRGQQVTLSCSPISGHRSVSWYQQTPGQGLQFLFEYFSETQRNKGNFPGRFSGRQFSNSRSEMNVSTLELGDSALYLCASSFIRERDNEQFFGPGTRLTVL.

The chain links TRBV7-2 to TRBJ1-5; a possible D gene is TRBD1 (6 bases). From germline, CDR1 is SGHTA and CDR2 FQGNSA. V was pared by 2 bases and J by 2 bases, with 13 bases between. The CDR3 consists of 16 residues. CDR3 loop: CASSLSNSGGNQPQHF. CDR3 sequence (DNA): TGTGCCAGCAGCTTAAGTAATTCAGGGGGCAATCAGCCCCAGCATTTT.

The rearrangement joins TRBV5-4 to TRBJ2-5, with D possibly matching TRBD1 (7 bases). Looked up from germline, CDR1 is SGHNT and CDR2 is YYREEE (reference sequence). The CDR3 covers 14 residues. Deletions cut 4 bases from V and 2 bases from J, with 12 bases between. Here the CDR3 reads CASSGRDRQETQYF. CDR3 DNA: TGTGCCAGCAGCGGGCGGGACAGACAAGAGACCCAGTACTTC.

The gene calls are TRBV28 and TRBJ2-3; TRBD1 agrees at 10 bases. Per the germline V gene, CDR1 is MDHEN and CDR2 is SYDVKM. This CDR3 comprises 15 residues. V lost 3 bases and J lost 1; bases outside the gene matches: 1. The CDR3 reads CASSFGQGGTDTQYF. The CDR3 bases are TGTGCCAGCAGTTTTGGACAGGGGGGCACAGATACGCAGTATTTT.

The V and J genes are TRBV20-1 and TRBJ2-5, with D possibly matching TRBD2 (6 bases). CDR3 length: 11 residues. V dropped 6 bases and J dropped 8 bases, with 13 bases sitting between them. Germline V lookup: CDR1 DFQATT, CDR2 SNEGSKA (reference sequence). CDR3 amino acids: CSAPWGETQYF. CDR3 sequence (DNA): TGCAGTGCGCCGTGGGGGGAAACCCAGTACTTC.

The chain combines TRBV28 with TRBJ2-5; 10 nucleotides agree with TRBD1. The CDR3 loop spans 18 amino acids. Per the germline V gene, CDR1 is MDHEN and CDR2 is SYDVKM. V trimming: 4 bases; J trimming: 5 bases; junction bases outside the gene matches: 16. The CDR3 nucleotides read TGTGCCAGCAGTTACCCACCGGGACAGGGGTCATTTTTGGAGACCCAGTACTTC. Translating it yields CASSYPPGQGSFLETQYF.

The chain uses TRBV5-1 and TRBJ2-1; a weak D match, TRBD2 (5 bases). The CDR3 covers 14 residues. V lost 3 bases and J lost 2, with 9 bases in between. Germline-derived CDR1 and CDR2 are SGHRS and YFSETQ. CDR3 coding DNA: TGCGCCAGCAGCTCGGGGTCTGCCTACAATGAGCAGTTCTTC. Its translation is CASSSGSAYNEQFF.

The rearrangement joins TRBV27 to TRBJ1-5; tentative D call: TRBD1 (6 bases). Germline lookup yields CDR1 MNHEY and CDR2 SMNVEV (reference sequence). Deletions cut 5 bases from V and 3 bases from J, with 20 bases between. This CDR3 spans 17 amino acids. CDR3 protein: CASSARPGQLNNQPQHF. CDR3 DNA: TGTGCCAGCAGTGCACGGCCAGGACAGCTTAACAATCAGCCCCAGCATTTT.

CDR3 DNA: TGTGCCAGCAGTCAAACCGGGACTAGGGAGTTCTTC. Its protein is CASSQTGTREFF. V and J are TRBV28 and TRBJ2-1; 8 bases match TRBD2. Germline V gives CDR1 MDHEN, CDR2 SYDVKM. The CDR3 covers 12 residues. V lost 5 bases, J lost 14 bases, and 8 bases stayed unmatched. Using reference TRBV28 and TRBJ2-1 for the parts outside the CDR3, the full variable domain is DVKVTQSSRYLVKRTGEKVFLECVQDMDHENMFWYRQDPGLGLRLIYFSYDVKMKEKGDIPEGYSVSREKKERFSLILESASTNQTSMYLCASSQTGTREFFGPGTRLTVL.

This rearrangement joins TRBV29-1 to TRBJ2-4; maybe TRBD1 (6 bases). V lost 0 bases and J 1 base, leaving 10 bases between the germline ends. CDR3 length: 15 amino acids. Per the germline V gene, CDR1 is SQVTM and CDR2 is ANQGSEA. This CDR3 reads CSVEETGSAKNIQYF. The CDR3 DNA reads as TGCAGCGTTGAAGAGACAGGTTCTGCCAAAAACATTCAGTACTTC.

This clone was seen a single time. The V gene is TRBV2, the J gene TRBJ2-1; TRBD1 agrees at 9 bases. The V gene's germline CDR1 is SNHLY and CDR2 FYNNEI. The trim removed 1 base at V and 7 bases at J, leaving 5 bases unmatched. This CDR3 spans 15 amino acids. CDR3 nucleotides: TGTGCCAGCAGTGAAGGTGCGGGACAGGGAAATGAGCAGTTCTTC. Protein sequence: CASSEGAGQGNEQFF. The full variable domain, rest sourced from reference TRBV2 and TRBJ2-1, is EPEVTQTPSHQVTQMGQEVILRCVPISNHLYFYWYRQILGQKVEFLVSFYNNEISEKSEIFDDQFSVERPDGSNFTLKIRSTKLEDSAMYFCASSEGAGQGNEQFFGPGTRLTVL.

The V and J genes are TRBV5-1 and TRBJ1-3; no clear D. V gave up 4 bases and J gave up 3 bases, with 11 bases separating them. The CDR3 totals 14 residues. CDR1 SGHRS and CDR2 YFSETQ come from the germline V gene. Here the CDR3 reads CASSTEGVGNTIYF. Here the CDR3 DNA reads TGCGCCAGCAGCACTGAAGGAGTTGGAAACACCATATATTTT.

The chain combines TRBV5-6 with TRBJ2-7; 7 positions match TRBD2. V was clipped by 2 bases and J by 9 bases; unmatched bases: 11. Germline assignment: CDR1 SGHDT and CDR2 YYEEEE. CDR3 length equals 14 residues. CDR3 nucleotide sequence: TGTGCCAGCAGCTTTTCAATGACGGGAGGAAGGCAGTACTTC. Its protein product is CASSFSMTGGRQYF.

The gene calls are TRBV5-1 and TRBJ2-1; 11 bases are a match to TRBD2. V shed 4 bases and J 6 bases; nucleotides not matched to a gene: 3. Germline CDR1 and CDR2: SGHRS and YFSETQ. This CDR3 contains 14 residues. CDR3 residues: CASSLAGGINEQFF. The CDR3, as DNA: TGCGCCAGCAGCCTAGCGGGAGGTATCAATGAGCAGTTCTTC.

This clone appeared a single time. V usage is TRBV9 and J usage is TRBJ2-7; 7 bases match TRBD1. The CDR3 spans 19 residues. Germline trimming cut 0 bases from V and 6 bases from J; bases unmatched to any gene: 21. CDR1 is SGDLS and CDR2 is YYNGEE in the germline V gene. The CDR3 spells CASSVESCDRALGPCEQYF. In nucleotides, the CDR3 is TGTGCCAGCAGCGTAGAATCATGCGACAGGGCTTTAGGCCCTTGCGAGCAGTACTTC.

This chain joins TRBV7-6 and TRBJ2-3; 9 positions agree with TRBD2. Germline-derived CDR1 and CDR2 are SGHVS and FNYEAQ. The CDR3 has 15 amino acids. J was trimmed by 6 bases and V by 5 bases; bases with no gene match: 9. CDR3 DNA sequence: TGTGCCAGCAGCCCCAGCGGGAGGCAGGGCGATACGCAGTATTTT. Amino acids: CASSPSGRQGDTQYF.

The chain employs TRBV5-6 and TRBJ2-7; TRBD2 is a possible D gene (6 bases). This CDR3 comprises 13 residues. The V gene lost 2 bases and the J gene lost 3 bases, with 9 bases spanning the gap. CDR1 SGHDT and CDR2 YYEEEE come from the germline V gene. Written as DNA, the CDR3 is TGTGCCAGCAGCTTCGGGGGAGGCTACGAGCAGTACTTC. Translation gives CASSFGGGYEQYF.

This chain links TRBV27 with TRBJ1-5; the D gene is possibly TRBD1 (5 bases). CDR1 is MNHEY, CDR2 SMNVEV, per germline (reference sequence). The V end lost 3 bases, the J end lost 1 base, and 7 bases lay between the germline ends. CDR3 length equals 14 residues. The DNA for the CDR3 is TGTGCCAGCAGTTTCGGGGGGAGCAATCAGCCCCAGCATTTT. Encoded protein: CASSFGGSNQPQHF.

V is TRBV27 and J is TRBJ2-3; TRBD2 matches at 8 bases. The germline CDR1 and CDR2 sequences are MNHEY and SMNVEV (reference sequence). The CDR3 contains 16 residues. Trimming took 1 base from V and 0 from J; bases not matched to a gene: 3. The CDR3 DNA sequence: TGTGCCAGCAGTTTATTTGCTAGCGGGAGCACAGATACGCAGTATTTT. This codes for CASSLFASGSTDTQYF.

This chain uses TRBV29-1 with TRBJ2-7; 11 positions agree with TRBD1. Germline V gene lookup returns CDR1 SQVTM and CDR2 ANQGSEA. There are 13 residues in the CDR3. The J segment lost 3 bases and the V segment lost 6 bases, leaving 4 bases of the junction unmatched. CDR3 sequence (DNA): TGCAGCGTGGGGACAGGGGGATTCTACGAGCAGTACTTC. Residues: CSVGTGGFYEQYF.